The clone carrying this T cell receptor (beta chain) was recorded only once. Trimming shortened V by 5 bases and J by 1 base, and 11 bases separated the two germline ends. This CDR3 has 15 amino acids. CDR1 and CDR2 (germline): SGHTA, FQGTGA. The data were taken from a study of beta chain features in type 1 diabetes. Expressed TCRB transcripts were sequenced because the entire RNA isolate underwent reverse transcription. TCRdb keeps only in-frame clones here, not all; method: immunoSEQ multiplex PCR. This table holds 900,000 or so clones, roughly 16% found once. Sample: naive CD4+ T cells from blood. The chain employs TRBV7-3 and TRBJ1-4, with D uncertain. The clonotype originates from a woman under 30 in good health. This chain's CDR3 is CASSPSGGTNEKLFF. As DNA, the CDR3 is TGTGCCAGCAGCCCCTCGGGAGGAACTAATGAAAAACTGTTTTTT.